Shown below are 13 T cell receptor beta chains from a single sample sequenced in a study of T cell responses to AZD1222 COVID-19 vaccine. Profiled with immunoSEQ multiplex PCR; TCRdb holds only in-frame clones, not every one. The sample lists approximately 120,000 clones, around 89% occurring once. The sample consisted of peripheral blood, taken on day 0 of AZD1222 vaccination. The receptors shown here come from an adult in good health.

The chain combines TRBV7-2 with TRBJ2-3; D is unresolved. The CDR3 length is 13 residues. The V gene's germline CDR1 is SGHTA and CDR2 FQGNSA. The V end lost 2 bases, the J end lost 4 bases, and 7 bases lay between the germline ends. The CDR3, as DNA: TGTGCCAGCAGCTTAATCCAGGCAGATACGCAGTATTTT. It is translated as CASSLIQADTQYF.

This clone was counted only a few times. The chain links TRBV13 to TRBJ2-7; 11 bases are a match to TRBD2. The CDR3 is made up of 16 amino acids. The ends lost 4 bases at V and 2 bases at J; junction bases unmatched: 7. The germline V gene has CDR1 PRHDT and CDR2 FYEKMQ (reference sequence). The CDR3 DNA follows: TGTGCCAGCAGCTACCGACTAGCGGGACGTACCTACGAGCAGTACTTC. This gives the protein CASSYRLAGRTYEQYF.

V gene TRBV30 combines with J gene TRBJ1-5; 8 positions match TRBD1. This CDR3 spans 19 amino acids. V shed 2 bases and J 2 bases; nucleotides not matched to a gene: 17. Germline V gene sequence: CDR1 GTSNPN, CDR2 SVGIG (reference sequence). CDR3 sequence (DNA): TGTGCCTGGAGTCAAAACCCGGGACAGGCGGCATATGGCAATCAGCCCCAGCATTTT. Residues: CAWSQNPGQAAYGNQPQHF. The full variable domain, its missing parts supplied by reference TRBV30 and TRBJ1-5, is SQTIHQWPATLVQPVGSPLSLECTVEGTSNPNLYWYRQAAGRGLQLLFYSVGIGQISSEVPQNLSASRPQDRQFILSSKKLLLSDSGFYLCAWSQNPGQAAYGNQPQHFGDGTRLSIL.

In nucleotides, the CDR3 is TGTGCCAGCAGAGGAGGGAGGGCAGGGGAGCAGTACTTC. Amino acids: CASRGGRAGEQYF. The rearrangement uses TRBV6-5 and TRBJ2-7, with 7 bases lining up with TRBD2. Germline V lookup: CDR1 MNHEY, CDR2 SVGAGI. Trimming removed 6 bases from V and 7 bases from J; junction bases left unmatched: 9. The CDR3 totals 13 residues.

The V and J genes are TRBV18 and TRBJ2-5; 11 positions agree with TRBD1. After removal of 2 bases from V and 9 bases from J, the junction contained 8 bases not matched to a gene. The CDR3 sequence is 15 residues long. In germline, CDR1 is KGHSH, CDR2 LQKENI. CDR3 in DNA: TGTGCCAGCTCACCAAGGGGACAGGGGGACGCGGCCCAGTACTTC. Amino acid sequence: CASSPRGQGDAAQYF.

This clone occurred a few times. V usage is TRBV9 and J usage is TRBJ1-6, with D tentatively TRBD1 (5 bases). Germline V CDR1 and CDR2: SGDLS, YYNGEE. The CDR3 totals 14 residues. Trimming removed 0 bases at V and 9 bases at J, with 10 bases between. The CDR3 spells CASSVGGVGSPLHF. DNA for the CDR3: TGTGCCAGCAGCGTAGGAGGGGTAGGTTCACCCCTCCACTTT.

The chain uses TRBV18 and TRBJ2-7; no definite D call. Germline lookup yields CDR1 KGHSH and CDR2 LQKENI. This CDR3 region has 12 residues. V was pared by 4 bases and J by 0 bases, with 4 bases between. The CDR3 region has the DNA TGTGCCAGCTCACGAGACTCCTACGAGCAGTACTTC. Residues: CASSRDSYEQYF.

This sequence joins TRBV5-4 and TRBJ1-2, with 7 bases fitting TRBD1. The CDR3 loop spans 14 amino acids. V gave up 4 bases and J gave up 7 bases; unmatched junction bases: 10. Germline loops: CDR1 SGHNT, CDR2 YYREEE (reference sequence). CDR3 bases: TGTGCCAGCAGCCTTCCGACAGGGTTGAGTGGCTACACCTTC. This translates into CASSLPTGLSGYTF. Complete variable domain (other parts from reference TRBV5-4 and TRBJ1-2): ETGVTQSPTHLIKTRGQQVTLRCSSQSGHNTVSWYQQALGQGPQFIFQYYREEENGRGNFPPRFSGLQFPNYSSELNVNALELDDSALYLCASSLPTGLSGYTFGSGTRLTVV.

The chain carries TRBV15 and TRBJ2-7; 7 nucleotides match TRBD2. V lost 0 bases, J lost 2 bases, and 10 bases stayed unmatched. The germline V gene has CDR1 LNHNV and CDR2 YYDKDF (reference sequence). There are 17 residues in the CDR3. CDR3 DNA sequence: TGTGCCACCAGCAGAGAGTCGGGAGCGGGACCCGCCTACGAGCAGTACTTC. This encodes CATSRESGAGPAYEQYF.

This rearrangement joins TRBV2 to TRBJ1-6; TRBD1 matches at 11 bases. Germline trimming cut 10 bases from V and 7 bases from J; bases unmatched to any gene: 15. CDR1 and CDR2 from the germline V gene are SNHLY and FYNNEI. This CDR3 has 17 amino acids. The DNA of the CDR3 is TGTGCCACCCCTAAAGGACAGGGGGCGGGTGAGAATTCACCCCTCCACTTT. The encoded protein is CATPKGQGAGENSPLHF.

The count of this clone is one. The J gene is TRBJ2-7, the V gene TRBV28, with D uncertain. The CDR3 consists of 12 residues. Deletions cut 3 bases from V and 7 bases from J, with 10 bases between. Germline V CDR1 and CDR2: MDHEN, SYDVKM. The CDR3 sequence is CASSFAQWEQYF. DNA of the CDR3: TGTGCCAGCAGTTTCGCCCAGTGGGAGCAGTACTTC.

The chain couples TRBV29-1 to TRBJ2-5; tentatively, D is TRBD2 (6 bases). V lost 6 bases to trimming and J lost 1 base, with 15 bases between them. Germline assignment: CDR1 SQVTM and CDR2 ANQGSEA. The CDR3 totals 14 residues. The CDR3 DNA reads TGCAGCGTGTCCACAGACGGGGGCCAAGAGACCCAGTACTTC. It is translated as CSVSTDGGQETQYF.

This clone was recorded once. V gene TRBV11-2 combines with J gene TRBJ1-2; D remains unclear. The germline gives CDR1 SGHAT, CDR2 FQNNGV. Trimming took off 1 base at V and 9 bases at J, with 6 bases between the two ends. The CDR3 covers 11 residues. The CDR3, as DNA: TGTGCCAGCAGCTTAGCCGGACGCTACACCTTC. It codes for CASSLAGRYTF.